These 12 T cell receptor beta chains share one sample of origin, sequenced in a study of vaccination and CD4 T cells after COVID-19 (dated by TCRdb to between 2021 and 2022). Which antigens these TCRs recognize remains unknown. The sample's treatment or condition label, in plain terms: 10-day PBMC culture with coronavirus spike peptide pools or control peptides (ViraFEST assay). The library was made by PCR. The listed sequencing device is Illumina iSeq 100. At the Johns Hopkins FTIC core, DNA from the cultured CD4+ T cells underwent TCR sequencing with the Oncomine TCR Beta short-read assay. TCRdb trimmed public reads at Q25 via fastp, called clones via MiXCR and kept in-frame beta chains. Each record represents a unique CDR3 protein, reported with the most common genes and DNA among its rows. Recorded for this sample are roughly 13,000 distinct CDR3 sequences; about two thirds of them occurred a single time. The ten largest clones represent 9.5% to 15% of the sample.

Input material: CD4+ T cells from blood, cultured in vitro. The receptors originated from a human donor who had recovered from COVID-19.

The V call is TRBV7-3, the J call TRBJ1-1; a weak D match, TRBD1 (6 bases). The CDR3 is 13 amino acids. Germline CDR1 and CDR2: SGHTA and FQGTGA. Deletions cut 5 bases from V and 8 bases from J, with 15 bases between. CDR3 residues: CASSQWGGQEAFF. CDR3 sequence (DNA): TGTGCCAGCAGCCAATGGGGGGGCCAGGAAGCTTTCTTT.

CDR3 sequence (DNA): TGTGCCACCGGGACAGGGGCGCGTGATTCACCCCTCCACTTT. Amino acids: CATGTGARDSPLHF. The chain has TRBV28 and TRBJ1-6; 10 bases are shared with TRBD1. V shed 10 bases and J 8 bases; nucleotides not matched to a gene: 8. The CDR3 is 14 amino acids. The germline CDR1 and CDR2 sequences are MDHEN and SYDVKM.

CDR3 in DNA: TGTGCCAGCTCACCTGGATGGCAAGAGACCCAGTACTTC. Amino acids: CASSPGWQETQYF. The rearrangement joins TRBV18 to TRBJ2-5; unclear D gene. CDR3 length: 13 residues. Trimming took 3 bases from V and 2 from J, leaving 7 bases between them. CDR1 and CDR2 from the germline V gene are KGHSH and LQKENI. Together with reference TRBV18 and TRBJ2-5, the CDR3 gives the full variable domain: NAGVMQNPRHLVRRRGQEARLRCSPMKGHSHVYWYRQLPEEGLKFMVYLQKENIIDESGMPKERFSAEFPKEGPSILRIQQVVRGDSAAYFCASSPGWQETQYFGPGTRLLVL.

The V and J genes are TRBV6-1 and TRBJ2-7, with D hard to call. This CDR3 spans 12 amino acids. The germline V and J ends were trimmed by 6 bases and 3 bases, with 9 bases remaining between them. Germline V gives CDR1 MNHNS, CDR2 SASEGT. CDR3 sequence (DNA): TGTGCCAGCAGCCGACTGGTCTACGAGCAGTACTTC. It codes for CASSRLVYEQYF.

The chain has TRBV7-8 and TRBJ2-5; D is ambiguous. The CDR3 runs to 12 residues. With 5 bases removed from V and 5 bases from J, the gap between germline ends came to 9 bases. Looked up from germline, CDR1 is SGHVS and CDR2 is FQNEAQ. The CDR3 reads CASSGVWETQYF. The CDR3 DNA sequence: TGTGCCAGCAGCGGGGTATGGGAGACCCAGTACTTC.

V is TRBV20-1 and J is TRBJ2-7; D is uncertain. Germline CDR1 is DFQATT and CDR2 is SNEGSKA (reference sequence). V gave up 1 base and J gave up 5 bases, with 18 bases separating them. There are 15 residues in the CDR3. The CDR3 DNA reads TGCAGTGCTAGAGCTAACTCGCCCCCCCACAACGAGCAGTACTTC. It is translated as CSARANSPPHNEQYF.

The rearrangement uses TRBV28 and TRBJ2-3; 11 bases map to TRBD1. CDR1 and CDR2 from the germline V gene are MDHEN and SYDVKM. The trim removed 6 bases at V and 4 bases at J, leaving 12 bases unmatched. This CDR3 region has 17 residues. CDR3 in amino acids: CASSRPPGQGVADTQYF. As DNA, the CDR3 is TGTGCCAGCAGCCGGCCCCCGGGACAGGGGGTTGCAGATACGCAGTATTTT.

The chain uses TRBV12-3 or TRBV12-4 and TRBJ2-3; D not certain. CDR3 length: 14 amino acids. Trimming left V 6 bases short and J 2 bases short, with 12 bases between. CDR3 residues: CASRFGRDTDTQYF. The CDR3 nucleotides read TGTGCCAGCAGGTTCGGAAGGGACACAGATACGCAGTATTTT.

The chain links TRBV4-1 to TRBJ2-3; TRBD2 agrees at 10 bases. V was clipped by 4 bases and J by 4 bases; unmatched bases: 5. The CDR3 is 15 amino acids. Germline assignment: CDR1 MGHRA and CDR2 YSYEKL. The chain's CDR3 is CASSLTSGTPDTQYF. The CDR3 DNA follows: TGCGCCAGCAGCCTTACTAGCGGGACCCCAGATACGCAGTATTTT.

This sequence joins TRBV20-1 and TRBJ1-1, with TRBD1 identical over 7 bases. The trim removed 5 bases at V and 6 bases at J, leaving 12 bases unmatched. The CDR3 runs to 14 residues. Germline lookup yields CDR1 DFQATT and CDR2 SNEGSKA (reference sequence). CDR3 sequence reads: CSAGGQVVGAEAFF. The CDR3 region has the DNA TGCAGTGCTGGAGGACAGGTCGTTGGCGCTGAAGCTTTCTTT.

This chain uses TRBV20-1 with TRBJ2-4, with D unclear. Germline assignment: CDR1 DFQATT and CDR2 SNEGSKA (reference sequence). CDR3 length: 16 amino acids. Trimming stripped 1 base from V and 1 base from J, with 14 bases between. The CDR3 here is CSARGGGSGAKNIQYF. Here the CDR3 DNA reads TGCAGTGCTAGAGGGGGTGGCTCTGGGGCCAAAAACATTCAGTACTTC.

The chain links TRBV20-1 to TRBJ2-1; 9 bases line up with TRBD2. The CDR3 is 14 amino acids. V was pared by 2 bases and J by 7 bases, with 6 bases of the junction left unmatched. Germline CDR1 reads DFQATT; CDR2 reads SNEGSKA (reference sequence). The CDR3 loop reads CSARISGSLNEQFF. The CDR3 bases are TGCAGTGCTAGAATTAGCGGGAGCCTAAATGAGCAGTTCTTC.